What follows are 21 T cell receptor beta chains derived from one specimen sequenced in a study of blood T cell repertoires in COVID-19. Sequencing was performed with immunoSEQ multiplex PCR; in TCRdb, only in-frame clones are kept and a portion is missing. The data contain about 130,000 clones, about nine tenths of them singletons. Specimen: PBMCs or T cells enriched from blood (not recorded which). The receptors here all came from a man aged 45-65 years who had recovered from COVID-19.

This sequence joins TRBV19 and TRBJ1-2; D ambiguous. Germline CDR1 LNHDA, CDR2 SQIVND (reference sequence). With 6 bases removed from V and 8 bases from J, the gap between germline ends came to 13 bases. The CDR3 extends over 12 amino acids. In DNA form, the CDR3 reads TGTGCCAGTAGGGGCGGGGATCGGGGCTACACCTTC. Translation: CASRGGDRGYTF.

The genes are TRBV6-5 and TRBJ1-5; TRBD1 matches 8 bases. From germline, CDR1 is MNHEY and CDR2 SVGAGI. Trimming at V came to 5 bases and at J to 2 bases, leaving 5 bases not matched to a gene. This CDR3 comprises 15 residues. Here the CDR3 reads CASSIRGLGNQPQHF. Here the CDR3 DNA reads TGTGCCAGCAGTATCAGGGGGCTAGGCAATCAGCCCCAGCATTTT.

This chain uses TRBV12-3 or TRBV12-4 with TRBJ2-1; 9 positions agree with TRBD2. V lost 10 bases and J lost 9; bases outside the gene matches: 10. The CDR3 sequence is 13 residues long. In DNA, the CDR3 is TGTGCCATCGAGAGCGGGAGGCCGGGTGAGCAGTTCTTC. The encoded protein is CAIESGRPGEQFF.

The rearrangement uses TRBV30 and TRBJ1-2; D gene ambiguous. CDR1 is GTSNPN, CDR2 SVGIG, per germline (reference sequence). The CDR3 has 13 amino acids. V dropped 4 bases and J dropped 0 bases, with 9 bases sitting between them. CDR3 bases: TGTGCCTGGACCGGGAGAGCTAACTATGGCTACACCTTC. This sequence encodes CAWTGRANYGYTF.

The chain has TRBV7-8 and TRBJ1-4, with D uncertain. This CDR3 is 16 amino acids long. Trimming shortened V by 0 bases and J by 0 bases, and 8 bases separated the two germline ends. The germline CDR1 and CDR2 sequences are SGHVS and FQNEAQ. The CDR3 here is CASSLAGRSTNEKLFF. The CDR3 bases are TGTGCCAGCAGCTTAGCGGGCAGATCAACTAATGAAAAACTGTTTTTT. Using reference TRBV7-8 and TRBJ1-4 for the parts outside the CDR3, the full variable domain is GAGVSQSPRYKVAKRGQDVALRCDPISGHVSLFWYQQALGQGPEFLTYFQNEAQLDKSGLPSDRFFAERPEGSVSTLKIQRTQQEDSAVYLCASSLAGRSTNEKLFFGSGTQLSVL.

The chain is built from TRBV6-1 and TRBJ1-2; possibly TRBD1 for D (6 bases). Looked up from germline, CDR1 is MNHNS and CDR2 is SASEGT. CDR3 length equals 13 residues. V lost 1 base and J 8 bases, leaving 11 bases between the germline ends. In nucleotides, the CDR3 is TGTGCCAGCAGTGAAGAGGCAGGGGTGGGCTACACCTTC. Amino acid sequence: CASSEEAGVGYTF.

The CDR3 coding sequence is TGCAGCGGGAGGCTTAATGAGCAGTTCTTC. Its translation is CSGRLNEQFF. The rearrangement links TRBV29-1 to TRBJ2-1; weak D call: TRBD2 (5 bases). Trimming left V 7 bases short and J 7 bases short, with 8 bases between. Germline CDR1 and CDR2: SQVTM and ANQGSEA. The CDR3 is 10 residues long.

The chain's CDR3 is CASSHRGTTNEKLFF. The DNA of the CDR3 is TGTGCCAGCAGTCACAGGGGGACAACTAATGAAAAACTGTTTTTT. The chain couples TRBV3-1 (or the pseudogene TRBV3-2) to TRBJ1-4; TRBD1 matches 8 bases. The CDR3 spans 15 residues. Germline V lookup: CDR1 LGHDT, CDR2 YNNKEL (reference sequence). V was clipped by 6 bases and J by 0 bases; unmatched bases: 3.

The rearrangement uses TRBV28 and TRBJ1-1; a possible D gene is TRBD1 (5 bases). The CDR3 is 15 amino acids. Looked up from germline, CDR1 is MDHEN and CDR2 is SYDVKM. Trimming took 2 bases from V and 1 from J, leaving 11 bases between them. CDR3 nucleotide sequence: TGTGCCAGCAGTTTACCCGGGGGGACGAACACTGAAGCTTTCTTT. Encoded protein: CASSLPGGTNTEAFF. Using reference TRBV28 and TRBJ1-1 for the parts outside the CDR3, the full variable domain is DVKVTQSSRYLVKRTGEKVFLECVQDMDHENMFWYRQDPGLGLRLIYFSYDVKMKEKGDIPEGYSVSREKKERFSLILESASTNQTSMYLCASSLPGGTNTEAFFGQGTRLTVV.

This chain joins TRBV6-2 or TRBV6-3 and TRBJ2-2; maybe TRBD2 (6 bases). V was pared by 6 bases and J by 5 bases, with 16 bases between. Germline CDR1 and CDR2: MNHEY and SVGEGT. This CDR3 is 15 amino acids long. The DNA for the CDR3 is TGTGCCAGCAGCACAGACTTGAGCGGGACCGGGGAGCTGTTTTTT. Residues: CASSTDLSGTGELFF.

The chain has TRBV5-5 and TRBJ2-3; perhaps TRBD2 as D (6 bases). Trimming left V 0 bases short and J 2 bases short, with 7 bases between. The CDR3 is 14 amino acids. The germline V gene encodes CDR1 SGHKS and CDR2 YYEKEE (reference sequence). The CDR3 coding sequence is TGTGCCAGCAGCTTGGGCGGGACCACAGATACGCAGTATTTT. This codes for CASSLGGTTDTQYF. The variable domain in full, completed from reference TRBV5-5 and TRBJ2-3, reads DAGVTQSPTHLIKTRGQQVTLRCSPISGHKSVSWYQQVLGQGPQFIFQYYEKEERGRGNFPDRFSARQFPNYSSELNVNALLLGDSALYLCASSLGGTTDTQYFGPGTRLTVL.

The chain links TRBV7-9 to TRBJ1-2, with D possibly being TRBD1 (6 bases). Trimming stripped 5 bases from V and 4 bases from J, with 17 bases between. The CDR3 spans 15 residues. CDR1 and CDR2 (germline): SEHNR, FQNEAQ (reference sequence). The CDR3 region has the DNA TGTGCCAGCAGCCTGTCGGGGACGGACAGCTATGGCTACACCTTC. It translates to CASSLSGTDSYGYTF.

This sequence joins TRBV1 and TRBJ2-7; the table gives TRBD2 as D, unverified against the DNA. TRBV1 is given as a pseudogene. There are 18 residues in the CDR3. The CDR3 nucleotides read TGCACCAGCAGCCTGGCAGCTCCTCCTGAGGCGGTTTACTACGAGCAGTACGTC. Translation: CTSSLAAPPEAVYYEQYV.

This clone was seen a handful of times. This chain uses TRBV21-1 with TRBJ1-2. TRBV21-1 is recorded as a pseudogene. The CDR3 extends over 15 amino acids. The CDR3 here is CASSKGEGHGYGYTF. The CDR3 coding sequence is TGTGCCAGCAGCAAAGGGGAGGGGCACGGCTATGGCTACACCTTC.

The V gene is TRBV29-1, the J gene TRBJ2-3, with D uncertain. The V end was cut by 4 bases, the J end by 0 bases, with 5 bases between. Germline V gives CDR1 SQVTM, CDR2 ANQGSEA. The CDR3 totals 12 residues. For the CDR3, the DNA is TGCAGCGTTGCGGTTAGCACAGATACGCAGTATTTT. This translates into CSVAVSTDTQYF.

The chain links TRBV9 to TRBJ2-2; D remains ambiguous. Looked up from germline, CDR1 is SGDLS and CDR2 is YYNGEE. V shed 3 bases and J shed 0 bases, with 6 bases lying between them. This CDR3 is 14 amino acids long. CDR3 coding DNA: TGTGCCAGCAGCGCCCCTTCGAACACCGGGGAGCTGTTTTTT. This encodes CASSAPSNTGELFF.

A word on this clone: The junction shows a germline mismatch at one end, possibly a read error. V gene TRBV27 combines with J gene TRBJ1-1; TRBD1 might be the D (6 bases). In germline, CDR1 is MNHEY, CDR2 SMNVEV (reference sequence). The CDR3 has 15 residues. The CDR3, as DNA: TGTGCCAGCAGTCTATCAGATAGGGGGTACACTGAAGCTTTCTTT. It specifies CASSLSDRGYTEAFF.

The count of this clone is one. This rearrangement joins TRBV24-1 to TRBJ1-1; no firm D call. V dropped 6 bases and J dropped 2 bases, with 3 bases sitting between them. The germline V gene encodes CDR1 KGHDR and CDR2 SFDVKD. This CDR3 has 11 residues. CDR3 nucleotide sequence: TGTGCCACCAGTTCAAACACTGAAGCTTTCTTT. It yields the protein CATSSNTEAFF.

The chain joins TRBV3-1 (or the pseudogene TRBV3-2) to TRBJ2-6, with D tentatively TRBD2 (5 bases). In germline, CDR1 is LGHDT, CDR2 YNNKEL (reference sequence). CDR3 length equals 19 residues. Trimming shortened V by 0 bases and J by 0 bases, and 15 bases separated the two germline ends. The CDR3 protein is CASSQDTGIGSSGANVLTF. The CDR3 DNA follows: TGTGCCAGCAGCCAAGATACCGGGATTGGATCCTCTGGGGCCAACGTCCTGACTTTC.

The V call is TRBV19, the J call TRBJ2-4, with 9 bases aligning to TRBD2. The CDR3 sequence is 15 residues long. The V segment lost 3 bases and the J segment 6 bases; nucleotides outside the gene matches: 6. The germline V gene encodes CDR1 LNHDA and CDR2 SQIVND (reference sequence). The CDR3 is CASSIPGTSTNIQYF. CDR3 DNA sequence: TGTGCCAGTAGTATCCCTGGGACTAGCACAAACATTCAGTACTTC.

The chain combines TRBV2 with TRBJ1-5; 7 bases are a match to TRBD1. Germline V gene sequence: CDR1 SNHLY, CDR2 FYNNEI. V lost 7 bases to trimming and J lost 7 bases; unmatched junction nucleotides: 7. The CDR3 length is 13 residues. The CDR3 DNA reads TGTGCCAGCAAAGGGGGCCCTACACAGCCCCAGCATTTT. It yields the protein CASKGGPTQPQHF.